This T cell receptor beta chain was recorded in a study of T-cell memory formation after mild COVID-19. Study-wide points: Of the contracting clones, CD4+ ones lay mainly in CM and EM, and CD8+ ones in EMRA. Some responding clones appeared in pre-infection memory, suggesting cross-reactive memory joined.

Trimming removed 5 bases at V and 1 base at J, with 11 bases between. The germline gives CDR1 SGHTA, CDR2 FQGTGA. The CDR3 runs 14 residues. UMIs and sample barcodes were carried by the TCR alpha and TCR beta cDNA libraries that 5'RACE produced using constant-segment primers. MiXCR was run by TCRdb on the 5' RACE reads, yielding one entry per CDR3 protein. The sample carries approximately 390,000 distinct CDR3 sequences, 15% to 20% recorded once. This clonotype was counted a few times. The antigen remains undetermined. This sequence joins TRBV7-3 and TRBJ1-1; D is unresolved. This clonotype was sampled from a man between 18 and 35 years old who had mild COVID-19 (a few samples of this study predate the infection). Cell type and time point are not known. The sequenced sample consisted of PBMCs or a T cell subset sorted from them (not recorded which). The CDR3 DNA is TGTGCCAGCAGCCCGGGAGTTCGGAACACTGAAGCTTTCTTT. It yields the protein CASSPGVRNTEAFF.